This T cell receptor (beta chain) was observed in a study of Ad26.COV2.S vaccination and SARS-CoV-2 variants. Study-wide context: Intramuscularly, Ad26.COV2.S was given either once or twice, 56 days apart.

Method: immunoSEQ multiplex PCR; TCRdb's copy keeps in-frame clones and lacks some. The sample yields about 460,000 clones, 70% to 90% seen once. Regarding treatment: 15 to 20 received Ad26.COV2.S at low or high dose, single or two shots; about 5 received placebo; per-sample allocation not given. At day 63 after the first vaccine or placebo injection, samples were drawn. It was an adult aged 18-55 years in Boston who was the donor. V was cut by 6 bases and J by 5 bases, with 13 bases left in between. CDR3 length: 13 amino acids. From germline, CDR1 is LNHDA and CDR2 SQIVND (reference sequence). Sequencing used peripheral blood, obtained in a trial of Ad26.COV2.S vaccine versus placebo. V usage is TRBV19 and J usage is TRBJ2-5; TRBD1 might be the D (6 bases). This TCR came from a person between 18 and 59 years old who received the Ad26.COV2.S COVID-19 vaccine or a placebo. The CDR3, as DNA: TGTGCCAGTAGCCGGACAGTGGAGGAGACCCAGTACTTC. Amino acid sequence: CASSRTVEETQYF.